This T cell receptor beta chain was identified in a study of memory CD4+ T cells and cytomegalovirus serostatus. As handled by the study authors: Out-of-frame sequences were removed, leaving 2,204,828 distinct TCRbeta sequences. Produced via immunoSEQ multiplex PCR; TCRdb's table is partial and in-frame only. Clone size and the V and J calls come from that table; the DNA yielded D and trimming. The repertoire includes about 75,000 clones, 75% to 85% of them detected once, and just over 2.5% sits in the top ten. Single viable CD3+CD4+CD8-CD45RO+ cells were sorted as the memory CD4+ T cells. Serum IgG to CMV pp150, pp28, p38 and p52 defined serostatus. CD4+ T cells were isolated by positive magnetic selection. Sequenced sample: memory CD4+ T cells from blood. The receptor was derived from an adult in good health and CMV-seropositive.

DNA of the CDR3: TGCGCCAGCAGCCTGGGGCTCAGGGAGACCCAGTACTTC. It yields the protein CASSLGLRETQYF. The chain recombines TRBV5-1 with TRBJ2-5; maybe TRBD1 (5 bases). The CDR3 consists of 13 residues. Germline V lookup: CDR1 SGHRS, CDR2 YFSETQ. The V gene lost 4 bases and the J gene lost 5 bases, with 12 bases spanning the gap.